Listed below are T cell receptor beta chains from one sample, sequenced in a study of technical replicates of blood from a handful of donors. TCRdb keeps only in-frame clones here, not all; method: immunoSEQ multiplex PCR. There are 55,000 to 70,000 clones in the sample; around 85% occur only once, and 4% to 5.5% lies in the top ten. The sample taken for sequencing was PBMCs. The receptors stem from a human donor in good health. Some clones in this sample may be carry-over from other donors' samples. Both conserved end residues are part of each CDR3. A D gene is named only where the DNA matches it firmly. The listing skips clone size in some rows; elsewhere it reads once, few, many or a size class.

clone size	V gene	J gene	D gene	CDR3 protein	CDR3 DNA
.	TRBV5-1	TRBJ2-5	.	CASSKHRQAYQETQYF	TGCGCCAGCAGTAAACACCGACAGGCGTACCAAGAGACCCAGTACTTC
.	TRBV2	TRBJ1-1	TRBD1	CASSRQGAGTEAFF	TGTGCCAGCAGTCGACAGGGGGCTGGCACTGAAGCTTTCTTT
few	TRBV9	TRBJ2-6	TRBD1	CASSVGDRAEGGANVLTF	TGTGCCAGCAGCGTAGGGGACAGGGCTGAGGGTGGGGCCAACGTCCTGACTTTC
.	TRBV30	TRBJ1-2	.	CAWSEAGTNYGYTF	TGTGCCTGGAGTGAAGCGGGCACTAACTATGGCTACACCTTC
once	TRBV5-4	TRBJ1-2	TRBD1	CASARQGASGYTF	TGTGCCAGCGCCCGACAGGGGGCGAGCGGCTACACCTTC
.	TRBV11-3	TRBJ2-1	TRBD1	CASSSYRGGDEQFF	TGTGCCAGCAGCTCGTACAGGGGTGGGGATGAGCAGTTCTTC
.	TRBV5-6	TRBJ2-7	.	CASSSSYEQYF	TGTGCCAGCAGCTCCTCTTACGAGCAGTACTTC
few	TRBV2	TRBJ1-1	.	CASSEQWNTEAFF	TGTGCCAGCAGTGAACAGTGGAACACTGAAGCTTTCTTT
many	TRBV19	TRBJ2-5	.	CASSIDTNRRETQYF	TGTGCCAGTAGTATAGATACCAATCGTCGGGAGACCCAGTACTTC
.	TRBV5-4	TRBJ2-5	.	CASSYPRRTQYF	TGTGCCAGCAGCTACCCCCGGAGAACCCAGTACTTC
.	TRBV5-5	TRBJ1-5	.	CASSLERHSNQPQHF	TGTGCCAGCAGCTTGGAGCGGCATAGCAATCAGCCCCAGCATTTT
.	TRBV18	TRBJ2-1	TRBD2	CASSPLAGVNEQFF	TGTGCCAGCTCACCACTAGCGGGAGTGAATGAGCAGTTCTTC
once	TRBV12-5	TRBJ2-7	TRBD2	CASGLNRAGDPHEQYF	TGTGCTAGTGGTTTGAACCGAGCGGGAGACCCCCACGAGCAGTACTTC
.	TRBV10-2	TRBJ2-3	.	CASSKRTFSTDTQYF	TGCGCCAGCAGTAAGAGGACTTTTAGCACAGATACGCAGTATTTT
.	TRBV27	TRBJ2-5	.	CASSASGIVDQYF	TGTGCCAGCAGTGCCTCCGGGATTGTGGACCAGTACTTC
.	TRBV27	TRBJ2-5	TRBD2	CASSFSRSGAGRETQYF	TGTGCCAGCAGTTTTTCCCGTAGCGGGGCCGGCCGGGAGACCCAGTACTTC
.	TRBV7-3	TRBJ2-3	TRBD2	CASSLVGTSGTDTQYF	TGTGCCAGCAGCTTAGTGGGGACTAGCGGAACAGATACGCAGTATTTT
.	TRBV4-1	TRBJ2-1	TRBD2	CASSQGAASGRHEQFF	TGCGCCAGCAGCCAAGGAGCGGCTAGCGGGAGGCATGAGCAGTTCTTC
.	TRBV5-6	TRBJ2-5	TRBD2	CASILLADQETQYF	TGTGCCAGCATCCTACTAGCGGATCAAGAGACCCAGTACTTC
once	TRBV27	TRBJ2-7	.	CASSYDGGSYEQYF	TGTGCCAGCAGTTACGACGGAGGCTCCTACGAGCAGTACTTC
.	TRBV5-4	TRBJ2-3	.	CASSLAGGSRPQYF	TGTGCCAGCAGCTTGGCCGGGGGAAGCCGTCCGCAGTATTTT
.	TRBV5-8	TRBJ2-7	.	CASRKVGVFEQYF	TGTGCCAGCCGCAAAGTAGGGGTTTTCGAGCAGTACTTC
once	TRBV7-9	TRBJ1-1	TRBD1	CASSGQGLNTEAFF	TGTGCCAGCAGCGGACAGGGCTTGAACACTGAAGCTTTCTTT
once	TRBV10-3	TRBJ1-2	TRBD1	CAIRGTGEGHGYTF	TGTGCCATCAGGGGGACAGGGGAAGGTCATGGCTACACCTTC
.	TRBV5-5	TRBJ2-2	TRBD2	CASSLVSGTSTGELFF	TGTGCCAGCAGCTTGGTTTCGGGGACTAGCACCGGGGAGCTGTTTTTT
few	TRBV14	TRBJ1-4	.	CASSHFSRGKLFF	TGTGCCAGCAGCCATTTTTCGCGGGGAAAACTGTTTTTT
.	TRBV19	TRBJ1-1	TRBD1	CASLSSITGAEAFF	TGTGCCAGCCTCTCTTCCATCACAGGGGCTGAAGCTTTCTTT
.	TRBV25-1	TRBJ2-2	.	CASSVSRANTGELFF	TGTGCCAGCAGTGTGTCCAGGGCGAACACCGGGGAGCTGTTTTTT
few	TRBV10-3	TRBJ1-1	TRBD1	CAISDPGTGGREAFF	TGTGCCATCAGTGACCCCGGGACAGGGGGCCGGGAAGCTTTCTTT
.	TRBV7-9	TRBJ2-2	.	CAISSGRVDTGELFF	TGTGCCATCTCTTCTGGGCGGGTCGACACCGGGGAGCTGTTTTTT
.	TRBV4-3	TRBJ2-7	.	CASSREKWTAYEQYF	TGCGCCAGCAGCCGAGAGAAATGGACAGCCTACGAGCAGTACTTC
once	TRBV7-9	TRBJ1-1	.	CASSRENTEAFF	TGTGCCAGCAGCCGGGAGAACACTGAAGCTTTCTTT
.	TRBV6-4	TRBJ2-3	TRBD2	CASSDSRGADTQYF	TGTGCCAGCAGTGACTCGCGGGGGGCAGATACGCAGTATTTT
.	TRBV27	TRBJ2-1	TRBD2	CASSFSGGAGGEQFF	TGTGCCAGCAGTTTTAGCGGGGGGGCCGGGGGTGAGCAGTTCTTC
.	TRBV5-1	TRBJ2-1	TRBD2	CASSLQAGDHNEQFF	TGCGCCAGCAGCTTGCAAGCGGGAGACCACAATGAGCAGTTCTTC
.	TRBV5-1	TRBJ1-2	TRBD1	CASSEGQGGYGYTF	TGCGCCAGCAGCGAGGGACAGGGAGGCTATGGCTACACCTTC
.	TRBV7-9	TRBJ2-1	TRBD2	CASSLWAGGGNEQFF	TGTGCCAGCAGCTTATGGGCGGGAGGGGGGAATGAGCAGTTCTTC
.	TRBV9	TRBJ2-5	TRBD2	CASSTSGRATRGETQYF	TGTGCCAGCAGCACAAGCGGGAGAGCTACCAGGGGAGAGACCCAGTACTTC
.	TRBV4-2	TRBJ2-1	.	CASSHMRGGSYNEQFF	TGTGCCAGCAGCCACATGAGGGGGGGGTCCTACAATGAGCAGTTCTTC
.	TRBV5-4	TRBJ2-5	.	CASSLSSRVNQETQYF	TGTGCCAGCAGCTTGTCTTCGCGGGTTAACCAAGAGACCCAGTACTTC
once	TRBV19	TRBJ1-2	.	CASSIGVGGYTF	TGTGCCAGTAGTATAGGGGTCGGGGGCTACACCTTC
few	TRBV12-5	TRBJ1-1	.	CASGRGPSGTEAFF	TGTGCTAGTGGCAGAGGGCCTTCAGGAACTGAAGCTTTCTTT
.	TRBV2	TRBJ2-5	.	CASSAGRGRAQYF	TGTGCCAGCAGTGCGGGGCGGGGTCGGGCCCAGTACTTC